The clone carrying this TCR beta chain was seen a few times. Its antigen is as yet unknown. The CDR3 is 16 amino acids. The J segment lost 1 base and the V segment lost 5 bases, leaving 8 bases of the junction unmatched. Whole-study results and caveats: The TCR gene usage of tumor memory CD4+ T cells clustered together with blood and lymph node memory CD4+ cells and with lymph node naive CD4+ cells.

TCRdb called the 5' RACE reads again in MiXCR, with one record for every CDR3 protein. This sample yields roughly 60,000 distinct CDR3 sequences, of which less than 30% are seen a single time; under 2.5% belongs to the top ten. The sorted Tregs were CD4+CD25+CD127-/low cells. Sequencing was done on a sample of tumor-infiltrating Tregs sorted from the breast tumor. The V gene is TRBV12-3 or TRBV12-4, the J gene TRBJ1-3; TRBD1 matches 7 bases. This receptor was obtained from a female donor with breast cancer. The CDR3 region is CASSPTGVLSGNTIYF. CDR3 bases: TGTGCCAGCAGTCCCACAGGGGTCCTTTCTGGAAACACCATATATTTT.